Listed below are T cell receptor beta chains from one sample, sequenced in a study of cytomegalovirus exposure and HLA in healthy donors. Measured with immunoSEQ multiplex PCR; TCRdb has only the in-frame clones, and not every one. Here the sample spans 200,000 to 250,000 clones, around 87% being singletons. Specimen: PBMCs. These TCRs come from a woman under 30 in good health and CMV-seropositive. Both conserved end residues are part of each CDR3.

V	length	CDR3
TRBV9	16	CASSAEDRSSGNTIYF
TRBV28	12	CASSRPGDTQYF
TRBV11-2	14	CASSYMTGYNEQFF
TRBV5-4	15	CASSLLGGLNTEAFF
TRBV4-1	19	CASSQDVGTGGFYNYGYTF
TRBV27	19	CASSFGERGLWSGANVLTF
TRBV9	14	CASSGRVGTDTQYF
TRBV5-1	15	CASSLGAGPGEKLFF
TRBV9	14	CASSVVPLYYEQYF
TRBV19	15	CASSIGRGSGTEAFF